The subject of this entry is one T cell receptor beta chain. The antigen remains undetermined. The sample belongs to a study of blood T cells in healthy people across ages. About the research overall: Capturing about one barcoded beta molecule per two T cells was achieved by template switching. Whole-study results and caveats: Because sorting was not performed, PBMCs prevented conclusive naive versus antigen-experienced comparison. In long-lived donors, naive CD4+ cell counts and diversity exceeded those of aged donors.

For the second PCR, which ran for roughly 7 to 11 cycles, a sample-barcoded 5' primer and a J-beta primer mix were used. Each cDNA molecule was tagged by a template-switch adaptor that had 12 random nucleotides. MiXCR, run by TCRdb on the 5' RACE reads, gives a single entry per CDR3 protein. The table shows 600,000 to 850,000 distinct CDR3 sequences, with about 40% occurring only once. V gave up 7 bases and J gave up 5 bases, with 11 bases separating them. The CDR3 is 13 amino acids. CDR1 and CDR2 from the germline V gene are MNHEY and SMNVEV (reference sequence). The chain recombines TRBV27 with TRBJ2-2, with D unresolved. The sequencing input was blood. This sequence originates from a woman aged 55-69 years in good health. CDR3 DNA sequence: TGTGCCAGCAAGCACAGACAAACCGGGGAGCTGTTTTTT. Protein sequence: CASKHRQTGELFF.